Listed below are T cell receptor beta chains from one sample, sequenced in a study of OX40 agonist ivuxolimab in advanced cancers. TCRdb's table, derived via immunoSEQ multiplex PCR, lists solely in-frame clones and lacks some. The sample records tens of thousands of clones, around 81% being singletons. Sequencing was performed on CD4+ or CD8+ T cells sorted from blood, taken in a trial of the OX40 agonist ivuxolimab. The receptor set was obtained from an adult with an advanced solid tumor such as melanoma, head and neck, liver or kidney cancer. Both conserved end residues are trimmed from each CDR3. The order of the fields is V gene, J gene, CDR3 protein.

V: TRBV7-2
J: TRBJ1-2
CDR3: ASSPSGVFNYGYT

V: TRBV5-1
J: TRBJ2-3
CDR3: ASSSGQGAPRGTDTQY

V: TRBV11-2
J: TRBJ2-3
CDR3: ASSPSPSTDTQY

V: TRBV28
J: TRBJ2-2
CDR3: ASFRQITGELF

V: TRBV6-6
J: TRBJ1-1
CDR3: ASVGTENTEAF

V: TRBV6-1
J: TRBJ1-3
CDR3: ASSPGQYSGNTIY

V: TRBV2
J: TRBJ2-2
CDR3: ATGRWDDTGELF

V: TRBV6-6
J: TRBJ1-1
CDR3: ASSSTTGRRTEAF

V: TRBV6-5
J: TRBJ2-2
CDR3: ASSYSGTGGTGELF

V: TRBV28
J: TRBJ1-5
CDR3: ASSLPGGSNQPQH

V: TRBV28
J: TRBJ2-1
CDR3: ASRPRPGVPDEQF

V: TRBV27
J: TRBJ2-7
CDR3: ASSPGLAETYEQY